One sample yielded the 29 T cell receptor beta chains listed below, sequenced in a study of CD8 T cells in ankylosing spondylitis. These receptors have no known antigen. TCRdb re-called the 5' RACE reads with MiXCR, one entry per CDR3 protein. Here the sample spans more than 650,000 distinct CDR3 sequences, about an eighth being singletons. Overall study findings and caveats: A TCR beta motif of 8 or 9 highly homologous variants appeared characteristic of ankylosing spondylitis blood.

Specimen: blood, either unsorted or a sorted T cell fraction (not recorded which). These receptors were taken from a male donor with ankylosing spondylitis.

This chain joins TRBV7-9 and TRBJ2-1; 8 bases match TRBD2. Trimming at V came to 3 bases and at J to 2 bases, leaving 9 bases not matched to a gene. The CDR3 spans 17 residues. The V gene's germline CDR1 is SEHNR and CDR2 FQNEAQ (reference sequence). The CDR3 region is CASSFAGGSGTYNEQFF. As DNA, the CDR3 is TGTGCCAGCAGCTTTGCGGGGGGCTCAGGCACCTACAATGAGCAGTTCTTC.

The rearrangement uses TRBV18 and TRBJ2-7; D possibly corresponds to TRBD1 (6 bases). The CDR3 is made up of 14 amino acids. Trimming removed 3 bases at V and 2 bases at J, with 11 bases between. The germline V gene has CDR1 KGHSH and CDR2 LQKENI. The CDR3: CASSPGTTTYEQYF. For the CDR3, the DNA is TGTGCCAGCTCACCGGGGACAACTACCTACGAGCAGTACTTC.

The chain combines TRBV6-2 or TRBV6-3 with TRBJ2-7; the D gene is possibly TRBD2 (5 bases). The CDR3 length is 15 residues. Trimming took 5 bases from V and 2 from J, leaving 16 bases between them. From germline, CDR1 is MNHEY and CDR2 SVGEGT. CDR3 region: CASSGRGSRPYEQYF. DNA for the CDR3: TGTGCCAGCAGTGGCCGGGGTAGCCGTCCCTACGAGCAGTACTTC.

Here the CDR3 DNA reads TGTGCCAGCAGCGTACAGGGCGTGGAGACCCAGTACTTC. Its translation: CASSVQGVETQYF. The V and J genes are TRBV9 and TRBJ2-5, with D perhaps TRBD1 (5 bases). With 1 base removed from V and 5 bases from J, the gap between germline ends came to 9 bases. The CDR3 has 13 residues. Germline assignment: CDR1 SGDLS and CDR2 YYNGEE.

J is TRBJ2-1 and V is TRBV5-1; 8 bases are a match to TRBD2. From germline, CDR1 is SGHRS and CDR2 YFSETQ. The CDR3 runs to 17 residues. The V segment lost 0 bases and the J segment 1 base; nucleotides outside the gene matches: 6. In DNA form, the CDR3 reads TGCGCCAGCAGCTTGGACGGGAGGGTTGAGTCCTACAATGAGCAGTTCTTC. It codes for CASSLDGRVESYNEQFF.

This clonotype was seen many times. The chain employs TRBV20-1 and TRBJ1-2; unclear D gene. The CDR3 runs to 11 residues. Germline V CDR1 and CDR2: DFQATT, SNEGSKA (reference sequence). With 3 bases removed from V and 2 bases from J, the gap between germline ends came to 4 bases. The CDR3 sequence: CSASGNYGYTF. DNA of the CDR3: TGCAGTGCTAGTGGGAACTATGGCTACACCTTC.

The V and J genes are TRBV28 and TRBJ2-1, with 7 bases aligning to TRBD2. V was clipped by 5 bases and J by 4 bases; unmatched bases: 5. This CDR3 has 14 amino acids. Per the germline V gene, CDR1 is MDHEN and CDR2 is SYDVKM. In nucleotides, the CDR3 is TGTGCCAGCAGTCCGGGACTATTATACAATGAGCAGTTCTTC. It specifies CASSPGLLYNEQFF.

This clonotype was seen repeatedly, ten times or more. The chain's CDR3 is CASSWGLAAYEQYF. The CDR3 region has the DNA TGTGCCAGCAGTTGGGGACTAGCGGCCTACGAGCAGTACTTC. This chain connects TRBV12-3 or TRBV12-4 to TRBJ2-7, with 11 bases matching TRBD2. The CDR3 covers 14 residues. V was clipped by 4 bases and J by 2 bases; unmatched bases: 1.

The chain employs TRBV7-2 and TRBJ1-2, with D hard to call. Trimming removed 5 bases from V and 8 bases from J, with 15 bases in between. The CDR3 has 13 amino acids. Germline values: CDR1 SGHTA, CDR2 FQGNSA. The CDR3, as DNA: TGTGCCAGCAGCGCAGAAATGTCTGGAGGCTACACCTTC. Protein sequence: CASSAEMSGGYTF. Drawing the rest from reference TRBV7-2 and TRBJ1-2, the complete variable domain is GAGVSQSPSNKVTEKGKDVELRCDPISGHTALYWYRQSLGQGLEFLIYFQGNSAPDKSGLPSDRFSAERTGGSVSTLTIQRTQQEDSAVYLCASSAEMSGGYTFGSGTRLTVV.

This clonotype was seen ten or more times. CDR3 amino acids: CSVDRPGTGREQYF. The CDR3 coding sequence is TGCAGCGTTGACCGCCCAGGGACGGGGAGGGAGCAGTACTTC. The chain joins TRBV29-1 to TRBJ2-7; weak D call: TRBD2 (6 bases). This CDR3 spans 14 amino acids. CDR1 and CDR2 (germline): SQVTM, ANQGSEA. The V end lost 3 bases, the J end lost 7 bases, and 19 bases lay between the germline ends.

This clonotype was picked up a small number of times. CDR3 region: CAIGTGGTEAFF. Written as DNA, the CDR3 is TGTGCCATCGGGACAGGGGGCACTGAAGCTTTCTTT. The chain employs TRBV6-1 and TRBJ1-1; 11 bases line up with TRBD1. The CDR3 totals 12 residues. With V trimmed by 10 bases and J by 4 bases, 2 bases remained unmatched. Per the germline V gene, CDR1 is MNHNS and CDR2 is SASEGT.

The sample holds a few counts of this clonotype. The gene calls are TRBV20-1 and TRBJ2-1, with 9 nucleotides matching TRBD2. Germline CDR1 reads DFQATT; CDR2 reads SNEGSKA (reference sequence). The CDR3 covers 14 residues. V lost 4 bases, J lost 3 bases, and 4 bases stayed unmatched. The CDR3 spells CSAIPSGIYNEQFF. Here the CDR3 DNA reads TGCAGTGCTATTCCTAGCGGGATCTACAATGAGCAGTTCTTC.

This clonotype occurred a few times. In DNA form, the CDR3 reads TGCGCCAGCAGCTTGGAAGCAGGGGCAACCTACAATGAGCAGTTCTTC. The encoded protein is CASSLEAGATYNEQFF. The rearrangement joins TRBV5-1 to TRBJ2-1; D is possibly TRBD1 (6 bases). This CDR3 spans 16 amino acids. CDR1 SGHRS and CDR2 YFSETQ come from the germline V gene. The V and J ends lost 0 bases and 2 bases respectively, with 12 bases between them.

This clonotype was detected a few times. The V gene is TRBV7-6, the J gene TRBJ1-2; TRBD1 matches 8 bases. The CDR3 length is 14 residues. V gave up 5 bases and J gave up 6 bases; unmatched junction bases: 8. Per the germline V gene, CDR1 is SGHVS and CDR2 is FNYEAQ. DNA for the CDR3: TGTGCCAGCAGCAACCTAGGACAGGGCCATGGCTACACCTTC. This encodes CASSNLGQGHGYTF.

This clonotype occurred a few times. V and J are TRBV18 and TRBJ2-1, with 7 bases aligning to TRBD2. Per germline, CDR1 KGHSH and CDR2 LQKENI. The CDR3 runs to 14 residues. The V gene end was trimmed by 2 bases and the J gene end by 3 bases; junction bases not matched to a gene: 1. The DNA of the CDR3 is TGTGCCAGCTCACCAACTAGCGTCTACAATGAGCAGTTCTTC. Protein sequence: CASSPTSVYNEQFF.

The chain carries TRBV7-2 and TRBJ2-7; TRBD1 is a possible D gene (6 bases). Germline V gene data show CDR1 as SGHTA and CDR2 as FQGNSA. V shed 0 bases and J shed 6 bases, with 15 bases lying between them. The CDR3 runs to 15 residues. This CDR3 is CASSLAGTGYGEQYF. The CDR3 nucleotides read TGTGCCAGCAGCTTAGCGGGAACAGGGTACGGCGAGCAGTACTTC.

This clonotype was observed a few times. The chain joins TRBV10-3 to TRBJ2-7; TRBD2 is a possible D gene (6 bases). CDR3 length equals 13 residues. V dropped 3 bases and J dropped 5 bases, with 11 bases sitting between them. CDR1 and CDR2 (germline): ENHRY, SYGVKD. The CDR3 sequence is CAISDGGEDEQYF. The DNA for the CDR3 is TGTGCCATCAGTGATGGAGGGGAGGACGAGCAGTACTTC.

V and J are TRBV15 and TRBJ2-3; the match to TRBD2 covers 14 bases. The trim removed 4 bases at V and 1 base at J, leaving 7 bases unmatched. The CDR3 sequence is 18 residues long. Germline V gene data show CDR1 as LNHNV and CDR2 as YYDKDF (reference sequence). The CDR3 sequence: CATSTGTSGSEGTDTQYF. For the CDR3, the DNA is TGTGCCACCAGCACGGGGACTAGCGGGAGTGAGGGCACAGATACGCAGTATTTT.

This clonotype was counted a few times. The chain carries TRBV9 and TRBJ2-3; D possibly corresponds to TRBD1 (6 bases). Germline V gene data show CDR1 as SGDLS and CDR2 as YYNGEE. Trimming left V 0 bases short and J 0 bases short, with 8 bases between. The CDR3 has 15 amino acids. Here the CDR3 reads CASSVVGASTDTQYF. In DNA form, the CDR3 reads TGTGCCAGCAGCGTAGTGGGGGCGAGCACAGATACGCAGTATTTT.

This clonotype was detected a few times. V gene TRBV9 combines with J gene TRBJ2-5; D gene ambiguous. There are 13 residues in the CDR3. V lost 0 bases, J lost 3 bases, and 6 bases lay in between. Germline loops: CDR1 SGDLS, CDR2 YYNGEE. The CDR3 DNA follows: TGTGCCAGCAGCGTAGCCGCAAAAGAGACCCAGTACTTC. The encoded protein is CASSVAAKETQYF. Filled out from reference TRBV9 and TRBJ2-5, the complete variable domain reads DSGVTQTPKHLITATGQRVTLRCSPRSGDLSVYWYQQSLDQGLQFLIQYYNGEERAKGNILERFSAQQFPDLHSELNLSSLELGDSALYFCASSVAAKETQYFGPGTRLLVL.

This clonotype appeared many times. This chain connects TRBV7-2 to TRBJ2-1, with unresolved D. V was clipped by 0 bases and J by 4 bases, with 7 bases between them. CDR1 is SGHTA, CDR2 FQGNSA, per germline. The CDR3 consists of 14 residues. CDR3 amino acids: CASSLAVRYNEQFF. The CDR3 DNA is TGTGCCAGCAGCTTAGCGGTCAGGTACAATGAGCAGTTCTTC.

This chain joins TRBV18 and TRBJ1-1, with D tentatively TRBD1 (5 bases). The CDR3 sequence is 16 residues long. The germline V gene has CDR1 KGHSH and CDR2 LQKENI. With 4 bases removed from V and 4 bases from J, the gap between germline ends came to 19 bases. CDR3 residues: CASSQTTPTATTEAFF. DNA for the CDR3: TGTGCCAGCTCACAAACGACCCCGACAGCTACCACTGAAGCTTTCTTT.

Only a few counts were recorded for this clonotype. This chain joins TRBV6-1 and TRBJ1-5, with TRBD1 matching over 7 bases. Germline CDR1 reads MNHNS; CDR2 reads SASEGT. With V trimmed by 6 bases and J by 7 bases, 18 bases remained unmatched. The CDR3 contains 17 residues. The chain's CDR3 is CASRAGGTAKVGQPQHF. CDR3 DNA: TGTGCCAGCAGGGCGGGGGGGACAGCTAAAGTCGGACAGCCCCAGCATTTT.

In this sample, this clonotype turned up many times. The rearrangement joins TRBV18 to TRBJ2-7; D not certain. With 8 bases removed from V and 1 base from J, the gap between germline ends came to 18 bases. The CDR3 has 15 residues. Germline values: CDR1 KGHSH, CDR2 LQKENI. For the CDR3, the DNA is TGTGCCAGCACCAATGGGCCCCTTAGTTCCTACGAGCAGTACTTC. Residues: CASTNGPLSSYEQYF.

Only a few counts were recorded for this clonotype. V usage is TRBV21-1 and J usage is TRBJ1-2. TRBV21-1 is labeled a pseudogene. The CDR3 runs 13 residues. In nucleotides, the CDR3 is TGTGCCAGCAGCAAAGAGGAGGGAGGGGGCTACACCTTC. Its protein product is CASSKEEGGGYTF.

This clonotype has more than one count but fewer than ten. The CDR3 sequence: CASRQPSGANVLTF. The CDR3 region has the DNA TGTGCCAGCAGGCAACCCTCTGGGGCCAACGTCCTGACTTTC. The chain uses TRBV7-2 and TRBJ2-6; D is uncertain. This CDR3 comprises 14 residues. V dropped 6 bases and J dropped 0 bases, with 6 bases sitting between them. Germline V CDR1 and CDR2: SGHTA, FQGNSA.

Note on this clonotype: A read error may be the cause here, since a much bigger clone is one base away. The gene calls are TRBV7-2 and TRBJ2-1, with 9 bases fitting TRBD2. Germline CDR1 reads SGHTA; CDR2 reads FQGNSA. This CDR3 spans 15 amino acids. The CDR3 sequence: CASSSGLANYNVQFF. DNA of the CDR3: TGTGCCAGCAGCTCCGGACTAGCGAACTACAATGTGCAGTTCTTC.

At least ten counts were recorded for this clonotype. V and J are TRBV7-2 and TRBJ2-1; D possibly corresponds to TRBD2 (6 bases). The CDR3 contains 13 residues. Trimming shortened V by 5 bases and J by 9 bases, and 14 bases separated the two germline ends. CDR1 is SGHTA, CDR2 FQGNSA, per germline. CDR3 sequence: CASSLGLRSEQFF. CDR3 nucleotides: TGTGCCAGCAGCCTCGGACTACGCTCTGAGCAGTTCTTC.

This clonotype was observed a handful of times. The chain couples TRBV7-2 to TRBJ2-7; TRBD2 agrees at 10 bases. Trimming cost V 5 bases and J 3 bases; bases outside gene matches: 4. The germline gives CDR1 SGHTA, CDR2 FQGNSA. This CDR3 spans 14 amino acids. CDR3 loop: CASSTSGALYEQYF. The CDR3 DNA reads as TGTGCCAGCAGCACTAGCGGGGCACTCTACGAGCAGTACTTC.